This entry describes one TCR beta chain. No antigen is known for it. Germline CDR1 and CDR2: SGHTA and FQGTGA. Trimming pared 3 bases from V and 5 bases from J, leaving 8 bases between. This CDR3 is 14 amino acids long. This entry belongs to a study of cytomegalovirus exposure and HLA in healthy donors. Overall study results and limits: Researchers reported from a later analysis that most CMV-associated TCR beta chains appeared HLA-restricted. The productive fraction for most TCR beta V segments was about 87% or about 30% in an earlier analysis. The study listed under 200 cytomegalovirus-associated TCR beta chains. Most TCRs appeared rarely, but some public TCRs recurred in many donors.

The PCR had 60 Vbeta and 13 Jbeta primers. Clones were read by immunoSEQ multiplex PCR, and TCRdb kept only the in-frame ones, dropping some. The sample lists 75,000 to 90,000 clones; roughly 80% were seen once. The V gene is TRBV7-3, the J gene TRBJ1-6; D perhaps matches TRBD1 (5 bases). The sequenced sample consisted of PBMCs. The sequence came from a man aged 45 to 65 in good health and CMV-seronegative. The CDR3 region has the DNA TGTGCCAGCAGCTTCCAGGGAAATAATTCACCCCTCCACTTT. Amino acid sequence: CASSFQGNNSPLHF.